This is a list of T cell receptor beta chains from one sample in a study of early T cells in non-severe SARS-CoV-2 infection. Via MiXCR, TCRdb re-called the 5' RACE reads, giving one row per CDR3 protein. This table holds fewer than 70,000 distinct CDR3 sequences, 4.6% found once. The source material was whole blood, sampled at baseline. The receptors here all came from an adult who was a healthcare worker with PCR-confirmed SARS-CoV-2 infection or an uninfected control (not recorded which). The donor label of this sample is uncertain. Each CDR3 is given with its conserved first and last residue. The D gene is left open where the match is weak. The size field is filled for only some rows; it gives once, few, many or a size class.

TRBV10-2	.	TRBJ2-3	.	CASSVVGGRTDTQYF	TGCGCCAGCAGTGTAGTGGGGGGGCGCACAGATACGCAGTATTTT
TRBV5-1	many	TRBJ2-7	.	CASSLDTMGYEQYF	TGCGCCAGCAGCTTAGACACTATGGGCTACGAGCAGTACTTC
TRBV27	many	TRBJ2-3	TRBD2	CASSLYRAGGTDTQYF	TGTGCCAGCAGTTTATACCGGGCGGGGGGAACAGATACGCAGTATTTT
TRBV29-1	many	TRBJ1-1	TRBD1	CSGQGASEAFF	TGCAGCGGACAGGGGGCGTCTGAAGCTTTCTTT
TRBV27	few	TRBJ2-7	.	CASSLVQGPFEQYF	TGTGCCAGCAGTTTAGTACAGGGCCCTTTCGAGCAGTACTTC
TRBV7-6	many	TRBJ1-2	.	CASSRGQGPNYGYTF	TGTGCCAGCAGCCGAGGGCAGGGCCCTAACTATGGCTACACCTTC
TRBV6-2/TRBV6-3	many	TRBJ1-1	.	CASRRGADTEAFF	TGTGCCAGCAGACGGGGGGCAGACACTGAAGCTTTCTTT
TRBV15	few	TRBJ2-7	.	CATSTKSALGEQYF	TGTGCCACCAGCACAAAGTCGGCTTTGGGGGAGCAGTACTTC
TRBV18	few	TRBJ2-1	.	CASSPNHRRGRGYNEQFF	TGTGCCAGCTCACCAAACCACCGGCGAGGCAGGGGATACAATGAGCAGTTCTTC
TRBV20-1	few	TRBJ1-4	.	CSASTGGATNEKLFF	TGCAGTGCTAGTACCGGGGGCGCCACTAATGAAAAACTGTTTTTT
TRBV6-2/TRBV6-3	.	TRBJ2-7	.	CASSYFGLPPYEQYF	TGTGCCAGCAGTTATTTCGGCCTCCCCCCCTACGAGCAGTACTTC
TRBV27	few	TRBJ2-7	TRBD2	CASSSLAGGNEQYF	TGTGCCAGCAGTTCGCTAGCGGGGGGCAACGAGCAGTACTTC
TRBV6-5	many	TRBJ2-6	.	CASRRGTGANVLTF	TGTGCCAGCCGCCGGGGAACCGGGGCCAACGTCCTGACTTTC
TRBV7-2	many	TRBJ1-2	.	CASSLSGDYGYTF	TGTGCCAGCAGCTTATCAGGGGACTATGGCTACACCTTC
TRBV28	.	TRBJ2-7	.	CASSLYGGSYEQYF	TGTGCCAGCAGTTTATATGGCGGAAGCTACGAGCAGTACTTC
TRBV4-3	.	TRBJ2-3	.	CASSQARGEDTQYF	TGCGCCAGCAGCCAAGCCAGGGGTGAAGATACGCAGTATTTT
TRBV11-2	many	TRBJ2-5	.	CASSVRDTDQETQYF	TGTGCCAGCAGCGTCCGGGACACCGACCAAGAGACCCAGTACTTC
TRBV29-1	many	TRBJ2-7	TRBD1	CSVERQGRYEQYF	TGCAGCGTTGAAAGACAGGGGAGATACGAGCAGTACTTC
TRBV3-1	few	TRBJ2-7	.	CASRRGGASYEQYF	TGTGCCAGCCGCCGCGGAGGGGCATCCTACGAGCAGTACTTC
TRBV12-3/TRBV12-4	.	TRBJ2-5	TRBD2	CASSFGGTSGVTAETQYF	TGTGCCAGCAGTTTTGGGGGGACTAGCGGGGTGACTGCGGAGACCCAGTACTTC
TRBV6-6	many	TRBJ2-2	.	CASTPTNTGELFF	TGTGCCAGCACCCCGACGAACACCGGGGAGCTGTTTTTT
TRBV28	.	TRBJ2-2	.	CASSLLWGSDGELFF	TGTGCCAGCAGTTTATTATGGGGTTCTGACGGGGAGCTGTTTTTT
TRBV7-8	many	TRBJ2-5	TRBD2	CASSRTSGYQETQYF	TGTGCCAGCAGTAGGACTAGCGGCTATCAAGAGACCCAGTACTTC
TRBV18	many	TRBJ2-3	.	CASSPQEPTDTQYF	TGTGCCAGCTCACCGCAAGAGCCCACAGATACGCAGTATTTT
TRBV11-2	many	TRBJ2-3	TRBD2	CASSLDVLAGDTQYF	TGTGCCAGCAGCTTAGATGTTCTAGCGGGTGATACGCAGTATTTT
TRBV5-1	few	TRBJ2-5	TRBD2	CASSLLAGGRQETQYF	TGCGCCAGCAGCTTGTTAGCGGGGGGAAGACAAGAGACCCAGTACTTC
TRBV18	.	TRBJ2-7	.	CASSPQGDFYEQYF	TGTGCCAGCTCACCACAGGGGGACTTCTACGAGCAGTACTTC
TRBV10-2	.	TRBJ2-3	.	CASSEVYTDTQYF	TGCGCCAGCAGTGAGGTCTACACAGATACGCAGTATTTT
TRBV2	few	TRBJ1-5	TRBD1	CASSRDSGSNQPQHF	TGTGCCAGCAGTCGGGACAGCGGGAGCAATCAGCCCCAGCATTTT
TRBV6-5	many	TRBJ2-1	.	CASSSWSAGEQFF	TGTGCCAGCAGTTCCTGGTCGGCTGGTGAGCAGTTCTTC
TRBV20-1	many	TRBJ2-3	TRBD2	CSARDWRTSADTQYF	TGCAGTGCTAGAGATTGGCGGACTAGCGCAGATACGCAGTATTTT
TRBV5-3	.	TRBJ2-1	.	CARSLGIHEQFF	TGTGCCAGAAGCTTGGGGATTCACGAGCAGTTCTTC
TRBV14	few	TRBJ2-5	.	CASSHRPVLGETQYF	TGTGCCAGCAGCCATAGGCCGGTCTTAGGAGAGACCCAGTACTTC
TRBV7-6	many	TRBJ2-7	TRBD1	CASSLDRGQGEQYF	TGTGCCAGCAGCCTCGACAGGGGGCAGGGCGAGCAGTACTTC
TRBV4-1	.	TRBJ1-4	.	CASSPEGRTLFF	TGCGCCAGCAGCCCCGAGGGCAGGACACTGTTTTTT
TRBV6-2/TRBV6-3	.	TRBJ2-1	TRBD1	CASTDRGVVNEQFF	TGTGCCAGCACGGACAGGGGAGTCGTTAATGAGCAGTTCTTC
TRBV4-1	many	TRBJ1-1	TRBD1	CASSHSRQGASVNTEAFF	TGCGCCAGCAGCCATTCCCGACAGGGAGCGTCGGTGAACACTGAAGCTTTCTTT
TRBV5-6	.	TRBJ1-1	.	CASFRNTEAFF	TGTGCCAGCTTCAGGAACACTGAAGCTTTCTTT
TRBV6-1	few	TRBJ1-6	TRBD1	CASSEWTGGARSSSPLHF	TGTGCCAGCAGTGAATGGACAGGGGGCGCCAGAAGTTCTTCACCCCTCCACTTT
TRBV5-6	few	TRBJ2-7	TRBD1	CASSRTGTENYEQYF	TGTGCCAGCAGCCGAACCGGGACAGAAAACTACGAGCAGTACTTC
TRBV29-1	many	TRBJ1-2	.	CSVVASGRPGYTF	TGCAGCGTTGTTGCCTCCGGACGTCCTGGCTACACCTTC
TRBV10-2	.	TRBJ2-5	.	CASKRTAIQETQYF	TGCGCCAGCAAGAGGACTGCCATCCAAGAGACCCAGTACTTC
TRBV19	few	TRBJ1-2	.	CARLSRTREYSYGYTF	TGTGCCAGACTTTCAAGGACGCGGGAGTATTCCTATGGCTACACCTTC
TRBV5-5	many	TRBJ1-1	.	CASSIRGGASDTEAFF	TGTGCCAGCAGCATTCGGGGGGGCGCATCGGACACTGAAGCTTTCTTT
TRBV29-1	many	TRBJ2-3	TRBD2	CSVVGLAGGLANTDTQYF	TGCAGCGTCGTAGGACTAGCGGGGGGGTTGGCTAATACAGATACGCAGTATTTT
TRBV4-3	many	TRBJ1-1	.	CASSQDPQGPKNTEAFF	TGCGCCAGCAGCCAAGATCCCCAGGGGCCCAAGAACACTGAAGCTTTCTTT
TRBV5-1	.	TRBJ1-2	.	CASSSSAIFSNYGYTF	TGCGCCAGCAGCTCGTCAGCCATATTTTCTAACTATGGCTACACCTTC
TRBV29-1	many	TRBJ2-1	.	CSLGAGSSYNEQFF	TGCAGCCTAGGGGCAGGGAGCTCCTACAATGAGCAGTTCTTC
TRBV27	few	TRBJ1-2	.	CASSLSGYGYTF	TGTGCCAGCAGTTTATCGGGGTATGGCTACACCTTC
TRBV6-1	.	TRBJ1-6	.	CASSVPRENYNSPLHF	TGTGCCAGCAGTGTCCCCCGGGAGAACTATAATTCACCCCTCCACTTT
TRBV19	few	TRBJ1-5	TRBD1	CASSGTGTGEQPQHF	TGTGCCAGTAGTGGGACCGGGACAGGGGAGCAGCCCCAGCATTTT
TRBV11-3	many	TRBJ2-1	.	CASSETIYNEQFF	TGTGCCAGCAGCGAAACCATTTACAATGAGCAGTTCTTC
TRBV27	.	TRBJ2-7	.	CASSLSSRYEQYF	TGTGCCAGCAGTTTATCCTCCAGGTACGAGCAGTACTTC